This T cell receptor (beta chain) was found in a study of CD8+ T cells in alopecia areata (dated by TCRdb to the late 2010s). A note on the overall study: The treated patients, all with moderate-to-severe alopecia areata, were enrolled in an open-label pilot trial of oral tofacitinib given at 5 to 10 mg twice daily. Patients received tofacitinib for 6 to 18 months and were then followed off drug for 6 months to check for delayed response and recurrence. For the treated patients, the SALT score, which quantifies what percentage of scalp surface area is affected, served as the measure of disease severity. High-throughput TCRbeta sequencing was used to examine T cell clonal expansion in alopecia areata in both the C3H/HeJ mouse model and human patients. Human TCRbeta sequencing covered scalp tissue and sorted CD4+ and CD8+ peripheral blood T cells from patchy and totalis/universalis alopecia areata patients and healthy controls. Biopsies were taken from tofacitinib-treated patients at baseline and again at 4 and 24 weeks into treatment, and several of those patients also had a later scalp biopsy. Scalp clonality was compared among normal scalp (n=4), patchy alopecia areata scalp (n=8), and alopecia totalis/universalis scalp (n=8). RNA came from the PAXgene miRNA kit for fixed scalp, the miRNeasy kit for PBMCs, and the RNeasy kit for mouse skin. Amplification of TCRbeta CDR3 regions was done by immunoSEQ multiplex PCR using 35 Vbeta forward primers and 13 Jbeta reverse primers.

From its cysteine to its phenylalanine, the CDR3 spans 13 amino acids. The entry retains the CDR3 DNA only, 39 bases that are in frame from base 1. Based on the germline V gene, the CDR1 and CDR2 sequences are SQVTM and ANQGSEA. V and J are trimmed by 7 bases and 1 base, and the gene matches miss 1 base of the junction. Library prep was done by the immunoSEQ multiplex PCR assay. RNA was extracted from all samples and reverse transcribed into cDNA, which served as template for TCR sequencing. First-strand cDNA was synthesized with SuperScript III using a 2:1 mix of oligo-dT and random hexamers. Amplification bias was assessed with a synthetic immune receptor repertoire, and residual bias was removed computationally. On the authors' methods: Raw reads were preprocessed to remove errors, and CDR3 was defined according to IMGT conventions as the region from the conserved cysteine to phenylalanine. Clonality was computed by normalizing Shannon entropy by log2 of the number of productive unique TCRs and subtracting the result from 1. CD4 or CD8 identity of scalp clones was inferred by cross-referencing scalp TCRbeta sequences with sorted blood CD4 and CD8 repertoires. TCRdb mirrors the immuneACCESS table, restricted to in-frame sequences. Some clones are absent from its copies; in checked studies, under half trace to an unresolved V gene, and the reason for the others is unknown. That table furnishes V, J and clone size, whereas the DNA furnished D and trimming. The sample has over 60,000 clones on record, 46% of them singletons. The ten largest clones take up just over 20% of the sample.

The label giving this sample's treatment or condition can be read as: oral pan-JAK inhibitor, 5-10 mg twice daily. Lesional scalp punch biopsies and peripheral blood were obtained from alopecia areata patients. PBMCs were separated by density centrifugation and stained for CD3, CD4 and CD8, after which CD4+ and CD8+ T cells were sorted on a FACSAria. The investigation overall reported the following: Unlike mouse skin, which is dominated by gammadelta T cells, normal human skin has resident alphabeta T cells that are also sequenced, and this complicates analysis of the scalp TCR repertoire. Shared TCR sequences between patients were less evident than in mice, which may be partly attributable to HLA diversity in the patient population. Because the treated cohort was small and included a single nonresponder, larger studies are needed to assess links between baseline CD8+ expansion and response. Lesional scalp, especially in alopecia totalis/universalis, showed higher clonality and more expanded CD8+ clones than normal scalp, suggesting antigenic drive. With tofacitinib, both scalp clonality and the number of expanded CD8+ clones among the top 100 scalp clones went down significantly. Many expanded lesional clones persisted in scalp and blood during tofacitinib treatment, which may partly explain relapse after stopping treatment.

A note on this clone: Its specific antigen is unknown. Base quality data are lacking; no much larger clone is found one base away.

This TCR was sampled from a human donor with alopecia areata. The receptor chain draws on TRBV29-1 and TRBJ2-2; 9 central nucleotides agree with TRBD2. The source material was CD8+ T cells sorted from blood, sampled at roughly week 36, from a patient treated with tofacitinib. The CDR3 region reads CSASGENTGELFF. The nucleotide sequence is TGCAGCGCTAGCGGGGAGAACACCGGGGAGCTGTTTTTT.